Each of the 25 T cell receptor beta chains below was sequenced from the same sample in a study of shared clonotypes between healthy human individuals. Only in-frame clones appear in the TCRdb table, and some are missing; sequencing was by immunoSEQ multiplex PCR. Here the sample spans roughly 2.5 million clones, around nine tenths being singletons. Sequences were obtained from naive CD4+ T cells sorted from blood. The subset denotes: CD45RA+ positively selected. These receptors all stem from a man aged 18 to 30 in good health.

V is TRBV6-1 and J is TRBJ1-3; weak D call: TRBD1 (6 bases). CDR1 is MNHNS and CDR2 is SASEGT in the germline V gene. This CDR3 contains 15 residues. Trimming shortened V by 4 bases and J by 0 bases, and 10 bases separated the two germline ends. CDR3 DNA: TGTGCCAGCAGTGTGGACAGCGTCTCTGGAAACACCATATATTTT. It is translated as CASSVDSVSGNTIYF.

CDR3 DNA sequence: TGCGCCAGCAGCTTAAACCTAGACAGGGTCTTCGACGAGCAGTACTTC. Protein product: CASSLNLDRVFDEQYF. The J gene is TRBJ2-7, the V gene TRBV5-1; 7 bases map to TRBD1. Germline V gene data show CDR1 as SGHRS and CDR2 as YFSETQ. The ends lost 2 bases at V and 5 bases at J; junction bases unmatched: 13. The CDR3 sequence is 16 residues long.

About this clone: Other DNA sequences in this sample translate to the same CDR3. J is TRBJ2-7 and V is TRBV11-2; D gene unclear. V lost 5 bases and J lost 2, with 7 bases in between. CDR1 and CDR2 from the germline V gene are SGHAT and FQNNGV. This CDR3 is 12 amino acids long. CDR3 in amino acids: CASSPSPYEQYF. In DNA form, the CDR3 reads TGTGCCAGCAGCCCCTCCCCCTACGAGCAGTACTTC.

This chain connects TRBV11-2 to TRBJ1-1, with 10 bases identical to TRBD1. The CDR3 runs to 16 residues. In germline, CDR1 is SGHAT, CDR2 FQNNGV. V lost 5 bases, J lost 5 bases, and 11 bases stayed unmatched. The CDR3 nucleotides read TGTGCCAGCAGCACCAGGGACAGGGGCGATCGGACTGAAGCTTTCTTT. Protein: CASSTRDRGDRTEAFF. Full variable domain (remainder filled in from reference TRBV11-2 and TRBJ1-1): EAGVAQSPRYKIIEKRQSVAFWCNPISGHATLYWYQQILGQGPKLLIQFQNNGVVDDSQLPKDRFSAERLKGVDSTLKIQPAKLEDSAVYLCASSTRDRGDRTEAFFGQGTRLTVV.

The rearrangement uses TRBV7-2 and TRBJ1-1; D unclear. The CDR3 totals 14 residues. The germline V gene has CDR1 SGHTA and CDR2 FQGNSA. V lost 1 base and J 5 bases, leaving 11 bases between the germline ends. The CDR3 region is CASSLGPGWTEAFF. Written as DNA, the CDR3 is TGTGCCAGCAGCTTAGGGCCGGGATGGACTGAAGCTTTCTTT.

The genes are TRBV10-2 and TRBJ1-2; 12 bases fit TRBD1. V lost 3 bases, J lost 2 bases, and 4 bases stayed unmatched. CDR3 length: 16 amino acids. In germline, CDR1 is WSHSY, CDR2 SAAADI. Written as DNA, the CDR3 is TGCGCCAGCAGTGACCGGGACAGGGGGCCCAACTATGGCTACACCTTC. It translates to CASSDRDRGPNYGYTF.

This rearrangement joins TRBV6-5 to TRBJ2-5; D is ambiguous. Germline loops: CDR1 MNHEY, CDR2 SVGAGI. The CDR3 spans 14 residues. V was pared by 5 bases and J by 6 bases, with 16 bases between. CDR3 sequence reads: CASSPPGWEKTQYF. CDR3 nucleotides: TGTGCCAGCAGTCCCCCCGGGTGGGAAAAGACCCAGTACTTC.

The chain couples TRBV5-6 to TRBJ1-6, with D unresolved. The CDR3 length is 13 residues. The V gene lost 2 bases and the J gene lost 4 bases, with 4 bases spanning the gap. The germline CDR1 and CDR2 sequences are SGHDT and YYEEEE. Here the CDR3 reads CASSLGYNSPLHF. CDR3 nucleotide sequence: TGTGCCAGCAGCTTAGGTTATAATTCACCCCTCCACTTT.

This chain uses TRBV19 with TRBJ2-2; 10 bases are a match to TRBD2. This CDR3 has 15 residues. The ends lost 3 bases at V and 6 bases at J; junction bases unmatched: 4. Germline V lookup: CDR1 LNHDA, CDR2 SQIVND (reference sequence). CDR3 region: CASSIQLAGAGELFF. The CDR3 DNA reads as TGTGCCAGTAGTATTCAGCTAGCGGGAGCCGGGGAGCTGTTTTTT.

This clone was found a few times. The sample carries other DNA sequences with the same CDR3. The chain recombines TRBV19 with TRBJ1-1, with 8 bases identical to TRBD1. The CDR3 is 14 amino acids. The germline CDR1 and CDR2 sequences are LNHDA and SQIVND (reference sequence). V lost 4 bases and J lost 0; bases outside the gene matches: 1. DNA of the CDR3: TGTGCCAGTAGTAGGACAGGGTTGAACACTGAAGCTTTCTTT. It encodes CASSRTGLNTEAFF.

V gene TRBV6-5 combines with J gene TRBJ1-2, with D hard to call. Trimming cost V 0 bases and J 2 bases, with 13 bases left between them. The CDR3 loop spans 16 amino acids. Per the germline V gene, CDR1 is MNHEY and CDR2 is SVGAGI. The CDR3 loop reads CASSYSRGSSNYGYTF. Here the CDR3 DNA reads TGTGCCAGCAGTTACTCTCGGGGATCCTCAAACTATGGCTACACCTTC.

The gene calls are TRBV2 and TRBJ2-7; TRBD2 matches at 11 bases. This CDR3 spans 15 amino acids. Germline V gene sequence: CDR1 SNHLY, CDR2 FYNNEI. J lost 7 bases, V lost 4 bases, and 9 bases had no gene match. CDR3 DNA sequence: TGTGCCAGCAGTGGTTTAGCGGGAGGGCCGGGAGAGCAGTACTTC. The encoded protein is CASSGLAGGPGEQYF.

This chain links TRBV15 with TRBJ1-2; TRBD1 is a possible D gene (6 bases). Between the trimmed V and J ends, which lost 5 bases and 3 bases, there was a span of 13 bases. Germline assignment: CDR1 LNHNV and CDR2 YYDKDF (reference sequence). This CDR3 has 14 amino acids. This CDR3 reads CATSDGTSYYGYTF. CDR3 sequence (DNA): TGTGCCACCAGCGACGGGACAAGCTACTATGGCTACACCTTC.

The rearrangement links TRBV2 to TRBJ1-4, with TRBD1 as a possible D gene (5 bases). The germline V gene has CDR1 SNHLY and CDR2 FYNNEI. The CDR3 sequence is 14 residues long. V was trimmed by 7 bases and J by 7 bases, leaving 16 bases between them. The CDR3 reads CASILRGFGEKLFF. The CDR3, as DNA: TGTGCCAGCATTCTTAGGGGCTTCGGTGAAAAACTGTTTTTT.

Worth noting for this clone: Other DNA variants within this sample encode the same CDR3. The genes are TRBV30 and TRBJ2-5; tentatively, D is TRBD1 (5 bases). The V gene's germline CDR1 is GTSNPN and CDR2 SVGIG (reference sequence). The CDR3 loop spans 13 amino acids. With 0 bases removed from V and 4 bases from J, the gap between germline ends came to 9 bases. The CDR3 DNA is TGTGCCTGGAGTGTCAGGGCTTCAGAGACCCAGTACTTC. It yields the protein CAWSVRASETQYF. The full variable domain, with the rest looked up from reference TRBV30 and TRBJ2-5, is SQTIHQWPATLVQPVGSPLSLECTVEGTSNPNLYWYRQAAGRGLQLLFYSVGIGQISSEVPQNLSASRPQDRQFILSSKKLLLSDSGFYLCAWSVRASETQYFGPGTRLLVL.

V gene TRBV2 combines with J gene TRBJ2-1; maybe TRBD2 (6 bases). CDR1 is SNHLY, CDR2 FYNNEI, per germline. The CDR3 has 15 residues. V was trimmed by 2 bases and J by 4 bases, leaving 12 bases between them. Here the CDR3 reads CASSEQGGTYNEQFF. The CDR3 bases are TGTGCCAGCAGTGAACAGGGAGGAACTTACAATGAGCAGTTCTTC.

This rearrangement joins TRBV9 to TRBJ2-7; 9 bases map to TRBD2. The CDR3 is made up of 15 amino acids. J was trimmed by 0 bases and V by 4 bases; bases with no gene match: 5. Per the germline V gene, CDR1 is SGDLS and CDR2 is YYNGEE. For the CDR3, the DNA is TGTGCCAGCAGCATAGCGGGAGATACCTCCTACGAGCAGTACTTC. Encoded protein: CASSIAGDTSYEQYF.

About this clone: The sample has other DNA sequences that encode this CDR3 too. The chain has TRBV5-1 and TRBJ1-2; D uncertain. In germline, CDR1 is SGHRS, CDR2 YFSETQ. V gave up 0 bases and J gave up 4 bases, with 10 bases separating them. The CDR3 consists of 14 residues. The CDR3 DNA reads TGCGCCAGCAGCTTGGCCCCGGGGTTCTATGGCTACACCTTC. Its translation is CASSLAPGFYGYTF.

This chain uses TRBV6-1 with TRBJ1-2; 9 bases map to TRBD1. Germline V gene lookup returns CDR1 MNHNS and CDR2 SASEGT. The V segment lost 0 bases and the J segment 3 bases; nucleotides outside the gene matches: 5. The CDR3 has 16 amino acids. The CDR3 DNA is TGTGCCAGCAGTGAAGCCCGGACAGGGGCGGACTATGGCTACACCTTC. Its protein product is CASSEARTGADYGYTF.

The chain combines TRBV5-1 with TRBJ2-3, with a tentative D call TRBD1 (5 bases). The CDR3 contains 13 residues. Trimming left V 7 bases short and J 5 bases short, with 14 bases between. Germline loops: CDR1 SGHRS, CDR2 YFSETQ. This CDR3 is CASGRVRIDTQYF. CDR3 DNA sequence: TGCGCCAGCGGCAGGGTGCGCATAGATACGCAGTATTTT.

The chain joins TRBV28 to TRBJ2-7; D might be TRBD2 (6 bases). The V gene's germline CDR1 is MDHEN and CDR2 SYDVKM. Trimming stripped 2 bases from V and 9 bases from J, with 14 bases between. The CDR3 runs 13 residues. The CDR3 region is CASSLIGSSGQYF. CDR3 in DNA: TGTGCCAGCAGTTTAATCGGGAGCAGCGGGCAGTACTTC. Variable domain in full (rest from reference TRBV28 and TRBJ2-7): DVKVTQSSRYLVKRTGEKVFLECVQDMDHENMFWYRQDPGLGLRLIYFSYDVKMKEKGDIPEGYSVSREKKERFSLILESASTNQTSMYLCASSLIGSSGQYFGPGTRLTVT.

The CDR3 DNA sequence: TGTGCCAGCAGCTTAAAACAGGGGGCGAGCGGCTACACCTTC. Amino acids: CASSLKQGASGYTF. The chain is built from TRBV5-5 and TRBJ1-2, with 9 bases lining up with TRBD1. This CDR3 is 14 amino acids long. CDR1 is SGHKS and CDR2 is YYEKEE in the germline V gene (reference sequence). Trimming removed 2 bases from V and 8 bases from J; junction bases left unmatched: 7.

In regard to this clone: This sample also contains other DNA sequences that code for the same CDR3. The chain couples TRBV18 to TRBJ2-1, with 11 nucleotides matching TRBD2. The trim removed 3 bases at V and 4 bases at J, leaving 2 bases unmatched. This CDR3 has 15 amino acids. CDR1 and CDR2 (germline): KGHSH, LQKENI. In DNA, the CDR3 is TGTGCCAGCTCACCCGGGACTAGCGGTTACAATGAGCAGTTCTTC. Translating gives CASSPGTSGYNEQFF.

This chain links TRBV29-1 with TRBJ2-3; D is possibly TRBD2 (6 bases). Trimming stripped 4 bases from V and 2 bases from J, with 10 bases between. This CDR3 comprises 13 residues. CDR1 is SQVTM and CDR2 is ANQGSEA in the germline V gene. CDR3 nucleotides: TGCAGCGTTGTCGCGGGATTCACAGATACGCAGTATTTT. It is translated as CSVVAGFTDTQYF.

Turning to this clone: Within the sample, other DNA sequences also encode this same CDR3. The J gene is TRBJ2-7, the V gene TRBV19, with no clear D. Germline CDR1 LNHDA, CDR2 SQIVND (reference sequence). Trimming stripped 1 base from V and 0 bases from J, with 7 bases between. The CDR3 runs to 14 residues. The CDR3: CASSIGTGSYEQYF. CDR3 DNA: TGTGCCAGTAGTATAGGGACCGGCTCCTACGAGCAGTACTTC. The full variable domain, in which reference TRBV19 and TRBJ2-7 provide the parts outside the CDR3, is DGGITQSPKYLFRKEGQNVTLSCEQNLNHDAMYWYRQDPGQGLRLIYYSQIVNDFQKGDIAEGYSVSREKKESFPLTVTSAQKNPTAFYLCASSIGTGSYEQYFGPGTRLTVT.